These 17 T cell receptor beta chains share one sample of origin, sequenced in a study of naive and memory T cell subsets. Study results and caveats: Possibly reflecting memory cells re-expressing CD45RA, a few larger clonotypes occurred in naive repertoires, especially CD8.

Their antigens remain unidentified. The beta constant-region primer was an equimolar mix of two oligonucleotides covering TRBC1 and TRBC2. Ligated cDNA was amplified by four rounds of PCR with nested alpha and beta constant-region primers and SP2. TCRdb called the UMI-ligation and nested PCR reads again in MiXCR, with one record for every CDR3 protein. The sample yields about 99,000 distinct CDR3 sequences, more than 14% seen once. The sample was naive CD8+ T cells from blood. These TCRs come from a human donor in good health.

J is TRBJ2-5 and V is TRBV6-1; 11 bases are a match to TRBD2. V was pared by 6 bases and J by 5 bases, with 11 bases of the junction left unmatched. The CDR3 totals 16 residues. The germline gives CDR1 MNHNS, CDR2 SASEGT. This CDR3 reads CASRPLAGEPAETQYF. The CDR3 DNA is TGTGCCAGCAGACCACTAGCGGGGGAACCCGCTGAGACCCAGTACTTC.

The table lists this clonotype with many counts. The chain is built from TRBV27 and TRBJ1-6; no clear D. The CDR3 has 13 amino acids. CDR1 MNHEY and CDR2 SMNVEV come from the germline V gene (reference sequence). Deletions cut 3 bases from V and 12 bases from J, with 12 bases between. CDR3 DNA: TGTGCCAGCAGTTTCGGGCCCTCAGGACCCCTCCACTTT. Translating gives CASSFGPSGPLHF.

The table lists this clonotype with a few counts. This rearrangement joins TRBV12-3 or TRBV12-4 to TRBJ1-2; 9 nucleotides line up with TRBD1. The CDR3 length is 17 residues. V lost 5 bases and J lost 4; bases outside the gene matches: 14. The CDR3, as DNA: TGTGCCAGCAGTAAACCGGGACAGGGTATATGGAGCTATGGCTACACCTTC. Its protein product is CASSKPGQGIWSYGYTF.

This clonotype was counted only a few times. This sequence joins TRBV5-4 and TRBJ2-7, with 9 bases fitting TRBD1. With 2 bases clipped from V and 5 bases from J, the junction kept 5 bases outside the gene matches. CDR1 is SGHNT, CDR2 YYREEE, per germline (reference sequence). This CDR3 spans 14 amino acids. The CDR3 here is CASSFWDRVHEQYF. CDR3 bases: TGTGCCAGCAGCTTCTGGGACAGGGTCCACGAGCAGTACTTC. Full variable domain (outside the CDR3, taken from reference TRBV5-4 and TRBJ2-7): ETGVTQSPTHLIKTRGQQVTLRCSSQSGHNTVSWYQQALGQGPQFIFQYYREEENGRGNFPPRFSGLQFPNYSSELNVNALELDDSALYLCASSFWDRVHEQYFGPGTRLTVT.

This chain connects TRBV12-3 or TRBV12-4 to TRBJ1-3; D is uncertain. Between the trimmed V and J ends, which lost 7 bases and 5 bases, there was a span of 15 bases. The CDR3 runs to 14 residues. CDR3 region: CASTPQRNRNTIYF. CDR3 DNA: TGTGCCAGCACCCCACAGCGGAATAGAAACACCATATATTTT.

This clonotype was recorded at least ten times. The chain carries TRBV19 and TRBJ2-2; D not certain. Per germline, CDR1 LNHDA and CDR2 SQIVND (reference sequence). The CDR3 runs to 14 residues. V was cut by 6 bases and J by 4 bases, with 12 bases left in between. The CDR3 nucleotides read TGTGCCAGTAGCTCCGATTGGAGCACCGGGGAGCTGTTTTTT. Protein product: CASSSDWSTGELFF.

This clonotype was seen a handful of times. This rearrangement joins TRBV6-1 to TRBJ2-7; no clear D. V gave up 2 bases and J gave up 9 bases, with 11 bases separating them. Germline V gives CDR1 MNHNS, CDR2 SASEGT. The CDR3 consists of 12 residues. The CDR3 reads CASSEFLAGQYF. In nucleotides, the CDR3 is TGTGCCAGCAGTGAATTCCTTGCTGGGCAGTACTTC.

This clonotype was seen repeatedly, ten times or more. CDR3 sequence reads: CASSLVSTQETQYF. The CDR3 DNA reads as TGTGCCAGCAGCTTAGTATCCACACAAGAGACCCAGTACTTC. This chain connects TRBV7-8 to TRBJ2-5, with D unresolved. V was pared by 1 base and J by 2 bases, with 8 bases between. CDR1 SGHVS and CDR2 FQNEAQ come from the germline V gene. CDR3 size: 14 residues.

In DNA, the CDR3 is TGTGCCACCAGCAGAAAGCACCCGGGACAGGACACAGATACGCAGTATTTT. This translates into CATSRKHPGQDTDTQYF. This chain connects TRBV15 to TRBJ2-3, with 8 bases aligning to TRBD1. CDR3 size: 17 residues. CDR1 LNHNV and CDR2 YYDKDF come from the germline V gene (reference sequence). Trimming cost V 2 bases and J 2 bases; bases outside gene matches: 9.

At least ten counts were recorded for this clonotype. The CDR3 reads CAWSVGQTYEQYF. The DNA of the CDR3 is TGTGCCTGGAGTGTAGGACAGACCTACGAGCAGTACTTC. The V and J genes are TRBV30 and TRBJ2-7; TRBD1 might be the D (6 bases). The length of the CDR3 is 13 residues. Deletions cut 0 bases from V and 2 bases from J, with 8 bases between. Per the germline V gene, CDR1 is GTSNPN and CDR2 is SVGIG (reference sequence).

This clonotype was counted a few times. The V and J genes are TRBV6-1 and TRBJ1-2, with D unclear. Germline loops: CDR1 MNHNS, CDR2 SASEGT. The CDR3 totals 14 residues. V lost 3 bases and J lost 2, with 10 bases in between. The CDR3 nucleotides read TGTGCCAGCAGTGAGACCGATCCCAACTATGGCTACACCTTC. Protein sequence: CASSETDPNYGYTF.

The genes are TRBV7-9 and TRBJ2-3; D remains ambiguous. CDR3 length: 18 residues. V dropped 5 bases and J dropped 2 bases, with 23 bases sitting between them. Germline CDR1 reads SEHNR; CDR2 reads FQNEAQ (reference sequence). The CDR3 sequence: CASSGRTRANENTDTQYF. The DNA for the CDR3 is TGTGCCAGCAGCGGACGAACCCGGGCGAACGAGAACACAGATACGCAGTATTTT.

The genes are TRBV29-1 and TRBJ1-3; unclear D gene. CDR3 length: 14 amino acids. CDR1 is SQVTM, CDR2 ANQGSEA, per germline. Trimming pared 2 bases from V and 1 base from J, leaving 9 bases between. This CDR3 is CSVESFGSGNTIYF. The CDR3 nucleotides are TGCAGCGTTGAATCCTTTGGATCTGGAAACACCATATATTTT.

This clonotype has a count of ten or more. This sequence joins TRBV27 and TRBJ2-7; D is unclear. Trimming removed 4 bases from V and 3 bases from J, with 13 bases in between. Germline CDR1 reads MNHEY; CDR2 reads SMNVEV (reference sequence). The CDR3 contains 14 residues. The CDR3 reads CASSSPQARYEQYF. CDR3 nucleotides: TGTGCCAGCAGTTCTCCGCAGGCCCGCTACGAGCAGTACTTC.

This clonotype was detected only a few times. CDR3 protein: CASSSPMQYNEQFF. The CDR3 coding sequence is TGTGCCAGCAGCTCCCCCATGCAATACAATGAGCAGTTCTTC. V gene TRBV11-2 combines with J gene TRBJ2-1; D unresolved. V lost 4 bases, J lost 4 bases, and 11 bases lay in between. This CDR3 comprises 14 residues. Germline V gene sequence: CDR1 SGHAT, CDR2 FQNNGV.

In this sample, this clonotype turned up a few times. The chain combines TRBV4-3 with TRBJ2-1; D gene ambiguous. Germline lookup yields CDR1 LGHNA and CDR2 YSLEER. V dropped 4 bases and J dropped 0 bases, with 13 bases sitting between them. CDR3 length: 16 residues. The CDR3 here is CASSREHRSSYNEQFF. The CDR3 nucleotides read TGCGCCAGCAGCCGAGAACACCGCTCCTCCTACAATGAGCAGTTCTTC.

This clonotype was recorded at least ten times. J is TRBJ2-3 and V is TRBV13; D gene ambiguous. This CDR3 spans 14 amino acids. Germline V CDR1 and CDR2: PRHDT, FYEKMQ (reference sequence). V lost 7 bases, J lost 0 bases, and 11 bases lay in between. The CDR3: CASKRASSTDTQYF. The CDR3, as DNA: TGTGCCAGCAAGCGAGCATCTAGCACAGATACGCAGTATTTT.